Each of the 19 T cell receptor beta chains below was sequenced from the same sample in a study of blood T cell repertoires in COVID-19. This table comes from immunoSEQ multiplex PCR, and its TCRdb copy is limited to in-frame clones, with some not included. The table includes over 250,000 clones, roughly 90% detected once. Material: peripheral blood. These receptors were obtained from a woman in her 30s with COVID-19, enrolled during active disease.

The genes are TRBV25-1 and TRBJ1-1, with D maybe TRBD1 (5 bases). The germline V and J ends were trimmed by 10 bases and 0 bases, with 12 bases remaining between them. CDR3 length: 13 residues. Germline CDR1 is MGHDK and CDR2 is SYGVNS. CDR3 region: CATLDSLNTEAFF. The CDR3 nucleotides read TGTGCCACCCTAGACAGTTTGAACACTGAAGCTTTCTTT. Variable domain in full (rest from reference TRBV25-1 and TRBJ1-1): EADIYQTPRYLVIGTGKKITLECSQTMGHDKMYWYQQDPGMELHLIHYSYGVNSTEKGDLSSESTVSRIRTEHFPLTLESARPSHTSQYLCATLDSLNTEAFFGQGTRLTVV.

The V gene is TRBV10-3, the J gene TRBJ1-5; TRBD1 matches 11 bases. The CDR3 covers 15 residues. The germline V gene encodes CDR1 ENHRY and CDR2 SYGVKD. J gave up 3 bases and V 10 bases, and 8 bases lay outside the gene matches. The CDR3 loop is CATRTGGNDNQPQHF. In nucleotides, the CDR3 is TGTGCCACCAGGACAGGGGGCAATGACAATCAGCCCCAGCATTTT.

This clone has just one count. This chain links TRBV6-1 with TRBJ2-1; D is possibly TRBD1 (5 bases). The CDR3 is 14 amino acids. Per germline, CDR1 MNHNS and CDR2 SASEGT. The V end lost 2 bases, the J end lost 3 bases, and 8 bases lay between the germline ends. CDR3: CASSERGIYNEQFF. CDR3 DNA: TGTGCCAGCAGTGAAAGGGGAATCTACAATGAGCAGTTCTTC.

The rearrangement uses TRBV2 and TRBJ2-7, with D unclear. Trimming removed 4 bases at V and 3 bases at J, with 16 bases between. The CDR3 totals 15 residues. In germline, CDR1 is SNHLY, CDR2 FYNNEI. CDR3 sequence reads: CASSAQAPAFYEQYF. Written as DNA, the CDR3 is TGTGCCAGCAGTGCCCAGGCCCCAGCATTCTACGAGCAGTACTTC. Full variable domain (missing parts from reference TRBV2 and TRBJ2-7): EPEVTQTPSHQVTQMGQEVILRCVPISNHLYFYWYRQILGQKVEFLVSFYNNEISEKSEIFDDQFSVERPDGSNFTLKIRSTKLEDSAMYFCASSAQAPAFYEQYFGPGTRLTVT.

The chain joins TRBV7-2 to TRBJ1-5; no firm D call. The CDR3 covers 13 residues. The germline V and J ends were trimmed by 5 bases and 11 bases, with 16 bases remaining between them. Germline CDR1 is SGHTA and CDR2 is FQGNSA. CDR3 sequence: CASSRTDLSAQHF. For the CDR3, the DNA is TGTGCCAGCAGCCGGACTGACCTATCGGCCCAGCATTTT.

In its sample, this clone was seen a few times. The V and J genes are TRBV6-5 and TRBJ1-1; 7 nucleotides align to TRBD1. Per the germline V gene, CDR1 is MNHEY and CDR2 is SVGAGI. V trimming: 2 bases; J trimming: 2 bases; junction bases outside the gene matches: 8. The CDR3 consists of 16 residues. The CDR3 protein is CASSYADRALNTEAFF. The CDR3 DNA follows: TGTGCCAGCAGTTACGCCGACAGGGCTCTCAACACTGAAGCTTTCTTT.

This chain links TRBV30 with TRBJ1-3; 8 bases align to TRBD1. The CDR3 contains 14 residues. Looked up from germline, CDR1 is GTSNPN and CDR2 is SVGIG (reference sequence). V shed 5 bases, J shed 4 bases, and the junction held 7 bases outside the gene matches. The CDR3 DNA reads TGTGCCTGGGATACTGGGACAGGCGGAAACACCATATATTTT. Protein product: CAWDTGTGGNTIYF.

The chain carries TRBV11-2 and TRBJ2-1; 10 bases fit TRBD2. This CDR3 has 16 residues. After removal of 3 bases from V and 5 bases from J, the junction contained 7 bases not matched to a gene. The germline gives CDR1 SGHAT, CDR2 FQNNGV. The CDR3 loop is CASSLSGRVQHNEQFF. CDR3 DNA sequence: TGTGCCAGCAGCTTGAGCGGGAGGGTCCAGCACAATGAGCAGTTCTTC.

V is TRBV30 and J is TRBJ2-2; 10 nucleotides line up with TRBD2. CDR1 and CDR2 (germline): GTSNPN, SVGIG (reference sequence). The CDR3 loop spans 15 amino acids. J was trimmed by 6 bases and V by 6 bases; bases with no gene match: 10. CDR3 nucleotide sequence: TGTGCCTGCACCGGGGCAGCGGGAGGGGCCGGGGAGCTGTTTTTT. The encoded protein is CACTGAAGGAGELFF.

The chain is built from TRBV11-3 and TRBJ1-1, with D hard to call. V was cut by 5 bases and J by 6 bases, with 13 bases left in between. Germline V gene data show CDR1 as SGHNT and CDR2 as YENEEA. CDR3 length: 13 residues. CDR3 amino acids: CASSPRGGSEAFF. DNA for the CDR3: TGTGCCAGCAGCCCCCGGGGAGGGTCTGAAGCTTTCTTT.

This chain links TRBV7-3 with TRBJ2-6; no clear D gene. Per germline, CDR1 SGHTA and CDR2 FQGTGA. The CDR3 totals 15 residues. V lost 5 bases and J lost 2, with 10 bases in between. CDR3 loop: CASSQIVPGANVLTF. The CDR3 nucleotides are TGTGCCAGCAGCCAAATAGTACCTGGGGCCAACGTCCTGACTTTC. Full variable domain (rest looked up from reference TRBV7-3 and TRBJ2-6): GAGVSQTPSNKVTEKGKYVELRCDPISGHTALYWYRQSLGQGPEFLIYFQGTGAADDSGLPNDRFFAVRPEGSVSTLKIQRTERGDSAVYLCASSQIVPGANVLTFGAGSRLTVL.

This clone was seen only once. V gene TRBV7-2 combines with J gene TRBJ2-1, with a weak D call TRBD2 (6 bases). The V end was cut by 1 base, the J end by 10 bases, with 11 bases between. The CDR3 is made up of 13 amino acids. Germline CDR1 SGHTA, CDR2 FQGNSA. The CDR3 nucleotides are TGTGCCAGCAGCTTAGAAGGTGCGGGGGAGCAGTTCTTC. Amino acid sequence: CASSLEGAGEQFF.

The chain employs TRBV7-3 and TRBJ2-3; 9 positions match TRBD1. Germline V gene data show CDR1 as SGHTA and CDR2 as FQGTGA. The CDR3 extends over 15 amino acids. Trimming removed 2 bases from V and 4 bases from J; junction bases left unmatched: 4. CDR3 nucleotide sequence: TGTGCCAGCAGCTTAGGGACAGGGCCATCAGATACGCAGTATTTT. Translation gives CASSLGTGPSDTQYF.

The chain has TRBV11-2 and TRBJ1-3; possibly TRBD1 for D (6 bases). Germline V CDR1 and CDR2: SGHAT, FQNNGV. Trimming left V 3 bases short and J 4 bases short, with 7 bases between. The CDR3 is 13 amino acids. For the CDR3, the DNA is TGTGCCAGCAGCTTGGACAGAGGAAACACCATATATTTT. Translation gives CASSLDRGNTIYF.

The rearrangement links TRBV10-1 to TRBJ2-7, with 7 bases fitting TRBD2. J lost 6 bases, V lost 4 bases, and 12 bases had no gene match. Per the germline V gene, CDR1 is WNHNN and CDR2 is SYGVQD (reference sequence). There are 15 residues in the CDR3. CDR3 sequence: CASSALAGPVGEQYF. In DNA form, the CDR3 reads TGCGCCAGCAGTGCCTTAGCGGGTCCGGTAGGCGAGCAGTACTTC.

The CDR3 is CASMLQGEAGELFF. Written as DNA, the CDR3 is TGTGCCAGTATGCTCCAGGGGGAAGCCGGGGAGCTGTTTTTT. The rearrangement joins TRBV19 to TRBJ2-2; TRBD1 aligns across 7 bases. The CDR3 has 14 amino acids. CDR1 is LNHDA and CDR2 is SQIVND in the germline V gene (reference sequence). V gave up 7 bases and J gave up 6 bases; unmatched junction bases: 8.

The chain recombines TRBV11-3 with TRBJ2-1, with 11 bases aligning to TRBD2. The CDR3 has 16 amino acids. In germline, CDR1 is SGHNT, CDR2 YENEEA. The J segment lost 4 bases and the V segment lost 0 bases, leaving 2 bases of the junction unmatched. The CDR3 DNA is TGTGCCAGCAGCTTAGATCGACTAGCGGGGTACAATGAGCAGTTCTTC. This encodes CASSLDRLAGYNEQFF.

This clone was seen more than once but under ten times. This chain uses TRBV28 with TRBJ2-7, with TRBD2 matching 14 bases. The CDR3 totals 15 residues. With V trimmed by 6 bases and J by 3 bases, 4 bases remained unmatched. Per the germline V gene, CDR1 is MDHEN and CDR2 is SYDVKM. The DNA of the CDR3 is TGTGCCAGCAGCTTGGGACTAGCGGGAGTCTACGAGCAGTACTTC. It codes for CASSLGLAGVYEQYF.

The V call is TRBV29-1, the J call TRBJ1-2; TRBD1 aligns across 9 bases. The CDR3 runs 13 residues. J lost 4 bases, V lost 4 bases, and 4 bases had no gene match. The germline V gene has CDR1 SQVTM and CDR2 ANQGSEA. The CDR3 DNA follows: TGCAGCGTTGGATACAGGGGGCCCTATGGCTACACCTTC. It codes for CSVGYRGPYGYTF.